Listed here is a single TCR beta chain. The sample belongs to a study of control samples from healthy donors and cancer patients. Trimming removed 1 base at V and 3 bases at J, with 15 bases between. CDR1 is KGHSH and CDR2 is LQKENI in the germline V gene. The CDR3 is made up of 16 amino acids. TCRdb's table, derived via immunoSEQ multiplex PCR, lists solely in-frame clones and lacks some. The table includes about 86,000 clones, more than 80% detected once. The sample comprised blood. This sequence was found in a woman aged 25 to 45 in good health. V gene TRBV18 combines with J gene TRBJ1-1, with TRBD1 as a possible D gene (5 bases). In DNA form, the CDR3 reads TGTGCCAGCTCACCACGAGGTCAGGGATGGGACACTGAAGCTTTCTTT. Amino acids: CASSPRGQGWDTEAFF.